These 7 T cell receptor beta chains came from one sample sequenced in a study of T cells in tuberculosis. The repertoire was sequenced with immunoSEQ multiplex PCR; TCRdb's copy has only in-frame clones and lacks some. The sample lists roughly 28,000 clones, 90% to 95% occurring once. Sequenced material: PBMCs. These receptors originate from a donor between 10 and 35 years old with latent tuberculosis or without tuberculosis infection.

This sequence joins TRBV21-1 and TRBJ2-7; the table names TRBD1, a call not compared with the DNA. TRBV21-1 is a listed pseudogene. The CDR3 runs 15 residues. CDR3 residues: CASRQSAGDSYEQYF. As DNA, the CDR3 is TGTGCCAGCAGACAGAGTGCAGGGGATAGCTACGAGCAGTACTTC.

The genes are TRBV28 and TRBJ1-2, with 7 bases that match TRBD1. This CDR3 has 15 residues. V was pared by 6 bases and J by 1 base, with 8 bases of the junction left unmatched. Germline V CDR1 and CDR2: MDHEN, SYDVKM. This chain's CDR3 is CASSQGTAFNYGYTF. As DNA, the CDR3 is TGTGCCAGCAGCCAAGGGACAGCCTTTAACTATGGCTACACCTTC.

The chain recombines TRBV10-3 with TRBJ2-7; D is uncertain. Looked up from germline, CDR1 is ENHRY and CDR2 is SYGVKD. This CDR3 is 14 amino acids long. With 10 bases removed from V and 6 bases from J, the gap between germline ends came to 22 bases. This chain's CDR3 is CATSDIKLNIEQYF. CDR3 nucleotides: TGTGCCACCTCAGACATCAAATTAAACATCGAGCAGTACTTC.

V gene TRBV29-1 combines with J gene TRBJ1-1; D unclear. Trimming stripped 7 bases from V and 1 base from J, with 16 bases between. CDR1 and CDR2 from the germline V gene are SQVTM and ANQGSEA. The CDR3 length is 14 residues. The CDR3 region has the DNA TGCAGCGCCGATCCGGGAGGTTGGAACACTGAAGCTTTCTTT. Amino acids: CSADPGGWNTEAFF. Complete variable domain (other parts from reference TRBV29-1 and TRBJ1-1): SAVISQKPSRDICQRGTSLTIQCQVDSQVTMMFWYRQQPGQSLTLIATANQGSEATYESGFVIDKFPISRPNLTFSTLTVSNMSPEDSSIYLCSADPGGWNTEAFFGQGTRLTVV.

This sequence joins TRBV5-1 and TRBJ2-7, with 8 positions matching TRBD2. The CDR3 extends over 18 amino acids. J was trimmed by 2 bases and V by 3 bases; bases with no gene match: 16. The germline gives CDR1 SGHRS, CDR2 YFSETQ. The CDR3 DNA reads TGCGCCAGCAGCTCCTCTCTCGCCACCGGGCGGGAGGCCTACGAGCAGTACTTC. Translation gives CASSSSLATGREAYEQYF.

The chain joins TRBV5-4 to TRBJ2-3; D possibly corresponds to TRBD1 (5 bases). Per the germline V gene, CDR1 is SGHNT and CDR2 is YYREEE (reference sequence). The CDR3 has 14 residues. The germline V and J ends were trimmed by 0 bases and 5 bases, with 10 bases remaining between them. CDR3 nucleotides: TGTGCCAGCAGCTTGGGGCAGGGTTTAGATACGCAGTATTTT. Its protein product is CASSLGQGLDTQYF. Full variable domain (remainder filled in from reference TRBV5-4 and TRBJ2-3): ETGVTQSPTHLIKTRGQQVTLRCSSQSGHNTVSWYQQALGQGPQFIFQYYREEENGRGNFPPRFSGLQFPNYSSELNVNALELDDSALYLCASSLGQGLDTQYFGPGTRLTVL.

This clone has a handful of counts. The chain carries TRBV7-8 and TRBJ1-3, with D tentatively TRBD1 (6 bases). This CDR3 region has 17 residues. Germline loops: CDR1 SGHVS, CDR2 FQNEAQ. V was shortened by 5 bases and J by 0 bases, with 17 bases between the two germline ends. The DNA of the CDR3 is TGTGCCAGCAGCCCATTTGGGGGGGCCGACTCTGGAAACACCATATATTTT. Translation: CASSPFGGADSGNTIYF. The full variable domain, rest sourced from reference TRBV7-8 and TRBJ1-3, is GAGVSQSPRYKVAKRGQDVALRCDPISGHVSLFWYQQALGQGPEFLTYFQNEAQLDKSGLPSDRFFAERPEGSVSTLKIQRTQQEDSAVYLCASSPFGGADSGNTIYFGEGSWLTVV.